This T cell receptor beta chain appears in the sequencing data of a study of blood T cells in healthy people across ages. The use of a sample-barcoded 5' primer and a J-beta primer mix characterized a second PCR of roughly 6 to 11 cycles. MiXCR, applied by TCRdb to the 5' RACE reads, yields one record per CDR3 protein. The sample includes approximately 800,000 distinct CDR3 sequences, less than 60% of them seen just once. The CDR3 consists of 15 residues. Germline V CDR1 and CDR2: MNHEY, SMNVEV (reference sequence). The trim removed 5 bases at V and 6 bases at J, leaving 12 bases unmatched. The rearrangement joins TRBV27 to TRBJ2-7; TRBD1 matches at 8 bases. This receptor was identified in an elderly man in good health. Sample: blood. This chain's CDR3 is CASSQDRDVSREQYF. CDR3 coding DNA: TGTGCCAGCAGTCAGGACAGGGACGTCTCACGCGAGCAGTACTTC.